These 5 T cell receptor beta chains share one sample of origin, sequenced in a study of blood T cell repertoires in COVID-19 (TCRdb year 2020). The library came from the immunoSEQ multiplex PCR assay. TCRdb re-hosts the immuneACCESS table, in-frame sequences only. Its copies lack some clones; in the studies checked, an unresolved V gene accounts for under half of them, and the cause for the rest is not known. Counted in this sample were under 250,000 clones; over 65% of them appeared once. 2.5% to 3% of the sample goes to the ten largest clones. The material sequenced was peripheral blood. Receptors were obtained from a woman in her 70s with active or convalescent COVID-19.

V usage is TRBV28 and J usage is TRBJ1-2, with TRBD1 matching over 8 bases. The CDR3 is 17 amino acids. The trim removed 7 bases at V and 0 bases at J, leaving 13 bases unmatched. Germline-derived CDR1 and CDR2 are MDHEN and SYDVKM. The CDR3 protein is CASTLSSGTGTNYGYTF. The DNA for the CDR3 is TGTGCCAGCACCCTGTCTAGTGGGACAGGCACTAACTATGGCTACACCTTC.

The V call is TRBV5-8, the J call TRBJ2-7, with TRBD1 as a possible D gene (6 bases). V was trimmed by 4 bases and J by 3 bases, leaving 23 bases between them. Germline V CDR1 and CDR2: SGHTS, YDEGEE. The CDR3 has 17 amino acids. The CDR3 bases are TGTGCCAGCAGCCACGGGGCAGGGGCCTTGGATGGCTACGAGCAGTACTTC. Translating gives CASSHGAGALDGYEQYF.

This rearrangement joins TRBV6-4 to TRBJ1-1; the D gene is possibly TRBD1 (6 bases). This CDR3 is built from 15 residues. V was shortened by 3 bases and J by 1 base, with 12 bases between the two germline ends. CDR1 MRHNA and CDR2 SNTAGT come from the germline V gene. The chain's CDR3 is CASSEESGANTEAFF. The DNA for the CDR3 is TGTGCCAGCAGTGAAGAATCAGGGGCGAACACTGAAGCTTTCTTT.

J is TRBJ2-7 and V is TRBV18, with 9 bases aligning to TRBD2. The CDR3 runs 16 residues. With V trimmed by 1 base and J by 6 bases, 10 bases remained unmatched. The germline CDR1 and CDR2 sequences are KGHSH and LQKENI. CDR3 in DNA: TGTGCCAGCTCACCACGGGCGGCGGGAGGGCCCGGCGAGCAGTACTTC. It is translated as CASSPRAAGGPGEQYF.

This clone came up a few times. Here the CDR3 DNA reads TGTGCCAGTAGTATGATCGGTTTGGGACTAGCGGGAGTCGATGGCACCGGGGAGCTGTTTTTT. Protein: CASSMIGLGLAGVDGTGELFF. The chain recombines TRBV19 with TRBJ2-2; 14 nucleotides line up with TRBD2. This CDR3 has 21 residues. Per the germline V gene, CDR1 is LNHDA and CDR2 is SQIVND (reference sequence). The junction had 16 bases not matched to a gene; V was cut back by 3 bases and J by 4 bases.